This T cell receptor beta chain appears in the sequencing data of a study of blood T cell repertoires in COVID-19. The V end was cut by 4 bases, the J end by 3 bases, with 6 bases between. CDR1 is MDHEN and CDR2 is SYDVKM in the germline V gene. This CDR3 is built from 13 residues. Clones were sequenced by immunoSEQ multiplex PCR, and TCRdb holds only the in-frame ones, with some missing. The sample carries approximately 230,000 clones, 80% to 95% recorded once. This clone was found once. Sequencing input: PBMCs or T cells enriched from blood (not recorded which). This clonotype originated in a woman between 18 and 29 years old who had recovered from COVID-19. The V gene is TRBV28, the J gene TRBJ1-4; no definite D call. CDR3 coding DNA: TGTGCCAGCAGTTCCCCGGCTAATGAAAAACTGTTTTTT. It is translated as CASSSPANEKLFF.